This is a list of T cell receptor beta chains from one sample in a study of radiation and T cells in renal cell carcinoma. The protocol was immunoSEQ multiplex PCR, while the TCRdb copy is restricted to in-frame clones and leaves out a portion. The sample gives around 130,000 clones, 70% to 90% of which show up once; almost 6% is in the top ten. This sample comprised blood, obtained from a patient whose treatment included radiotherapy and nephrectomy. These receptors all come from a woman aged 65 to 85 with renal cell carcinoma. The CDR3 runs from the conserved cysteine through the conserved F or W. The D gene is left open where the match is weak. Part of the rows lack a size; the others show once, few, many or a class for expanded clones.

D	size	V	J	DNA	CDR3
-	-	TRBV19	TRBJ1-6	TGTGCCAGTAGTACCTCCTGGCCGGGATCACCCCTCCACTTT	CASSTSWPGSPLHF
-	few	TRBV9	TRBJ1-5	TGTGCCAGCAGCGAAACAGGGAGCAATCAGCCCCAGCATTTT	CASSETGSNQPQHF
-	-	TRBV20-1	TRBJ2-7	TGCAGTGCCGGGCACGAGCTGTACTTC	CSAGHELYF
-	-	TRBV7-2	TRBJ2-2	TGTGCCAGCAGAATAAGAAACGGGGGCCTGGGGGAGCTGTTTTTT	CASRIRNGGLGELFF
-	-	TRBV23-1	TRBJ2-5	TGCGCCAGCAGTCAGGACAGTGAACAAGAGACCCAGTACTTC	CASSQDSEQETQYF
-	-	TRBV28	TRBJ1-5	TGTGCCAGCAGTCCCTCTATAGGGATCAATCAGCCCCAGCATTTT	CASSPSIGINQPQHF
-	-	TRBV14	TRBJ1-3	TGTGCCAGCAGCCCGTTTGTGGGCGGTGGAAACACCATATATTTT	CASSPFVGGGNTIYF
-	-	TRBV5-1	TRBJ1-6	TGCGCCAGCAGCTTAGCAGGGTATTCACCCCTCCACTTT	CASSLAGYSPLHF
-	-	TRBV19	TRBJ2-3	TGTGCCAGTAGTATAGACGGACGGGGTTTGGGGGATACGCAGTATTTT	CASSIDGRGLGDTQYF
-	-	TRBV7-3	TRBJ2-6	TGTGCCAGCAGCTTATCAGGGGCAGGGGCCAACGTCCTGACTTTC	CASSLSGAGANVLTF
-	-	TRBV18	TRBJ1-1	TGTGCCAGCTCACCGGAGGGGATGAACACTGAAGCTTTCTTT	CASSPEGMNTEAFF
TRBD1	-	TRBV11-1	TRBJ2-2	TGTGCCAGCAGTCCCTCCGACAGGGGGCTGTTTTTT	CASSPSDRGLFF
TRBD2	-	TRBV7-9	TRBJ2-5	TGTGCCAGCACCGTCACTAGCGGGGCCGCAGAGACCCAGTACTTC	CASTVTSGAAETQYF
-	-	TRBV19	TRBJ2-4	TGTGCCAGTAGTACGGCGGGTCTAGCCAAAAACATTCAGTACTTC	CASSTAGLAKNIQYF
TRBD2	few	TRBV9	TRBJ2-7	TGTGCCAGCAGCGTAGGGGTAGCGGGGACCTACGAGCAGTACTTC	CASSVGVAGTYEQYF
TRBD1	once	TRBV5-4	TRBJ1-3	TGTGCCAGCAGCTTCGAGGGGGCCCACTCTGGAAACACCATATATTTT	CASSFEGAHSGNTIYF
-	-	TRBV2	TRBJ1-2	TGTGCCAGCAGGTGGGACATAGATGGCTACACCTTC	CASRWDIDGYTF
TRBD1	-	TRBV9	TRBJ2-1	TGTGCCAGCAGCGAAAAGAGGGGGACAGTTCTCGATGAGCAGTTCTTC	CASSEKRGTVLDEQFF
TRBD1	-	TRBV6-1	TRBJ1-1	TGTGCCAGCAGCTTACAGGGGGGGTCGGACACTGAAGCTTTCTTT	CASSLQGGSDTEAFF
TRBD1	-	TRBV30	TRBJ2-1	TGTGCCTGGCAGGGGGCCCTTTACAATGAGCAGTTCTTC	CAWQGALYNEQFF
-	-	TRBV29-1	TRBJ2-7	TGCAGCGTTGAAGTTCGAGGCAGGACCTACGAGCAGTACTTC	CSVEVRGRTYEQYF
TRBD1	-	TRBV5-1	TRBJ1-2	TGCGCCAGCAGCTTCCGACAGGGGAATATGAACTATGGCTACACCTTC	CASSFRQGNMNYGYTF
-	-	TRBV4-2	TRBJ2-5	TGTGCCAGCAGCCAGGATCCGTCGGGGGTCCAAGAGACCCAGTACTTC	CASSQDPSGVQETQYF
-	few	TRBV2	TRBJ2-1	TGTGCCAGCAGTGTAGGGACGGGGAGGTACAATGAGCAGTTCTTC	CASSVGTGRYNEQFF
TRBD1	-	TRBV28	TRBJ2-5	TGTGCCAGCACAGGGGGCGCAGGGGTACTAGAGACCCAGTACTTC	CASTGGAGVLETQYF
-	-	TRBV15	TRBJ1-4	TGTGCCACCAGCAGATCCACTAGGGGCCCTAATGAAAAACTGTTTTTT	CATSRSTRGPNEKLFF
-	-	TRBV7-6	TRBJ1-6	TGTGCCAGCAAGCGGACTCTCGATAATTCACCCCTCCACTTT	CASKRTLDNSPLHF
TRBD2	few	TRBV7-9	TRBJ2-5	TGTGCCAGCAGCTTTCTAGCGGGGAAGGAGACCCAGTACTTC	CASSFLAGKETQYF
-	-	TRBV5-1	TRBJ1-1	TGCGCCAGCAGAATGGGGACATCGAACACTGAAGCTTTCTTT	CASRMGTSNTEAFF
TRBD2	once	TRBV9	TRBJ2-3	TGTGCCAGCAGCGTAGCGGCGGGGGGCCAGGATACGCAGTATTTT	CASSVAAGGQDTQYF
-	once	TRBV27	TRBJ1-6	TGTGCCAGTAGTTCTTGGACAGCGATAGGTTCACCCCTCCACTTT	CASSSWTAIGSPLHF
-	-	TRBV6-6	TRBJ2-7	TGTGCCAGCAGTTACTCGGGGCCGATCTCAGATGAGCAGTACTTC	CASSYSGPISDEQYF
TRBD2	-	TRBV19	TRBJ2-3	TGTGCCAGTAGTATAGGCGGGGGGGGCACAGATACGCAGTATTTT	CASSIGGGGTDTQYF
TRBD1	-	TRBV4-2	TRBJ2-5	TGTGCCAGCAGCCTTCAGGGGGCTACTCAAGAGACCCAGTACTTC	CASSLQGATQETQYF
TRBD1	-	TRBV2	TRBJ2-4	TGTGCCAGCAGCTCCGGGACAGGAAACATTCAGTACTTC	CASSSGTGNIQYF
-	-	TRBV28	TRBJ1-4	TGTGCCAGCAGTTTAGGGGCAACTAATGAAAAACTGTTTTTT	CASSLGATNEKLFF
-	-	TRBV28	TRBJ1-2	TGTGCCAGCAGTAATGGACACGGCAGGGGCTACACCTTC	CASSNGHGRGYTF